This is a list of T cell receptor beta chains from one sample in a study of OX40 agonist ivuxolimab in advanced cancers. This table comes from immunoSEQ multiplex PCR, and its TCRdb copy is limited to in-frame clones, with some not included. In the table there are more than 45,000 clones, 85% to 95% of which are singletons. The specimen was CD4+ or CD8+ T cells sorted from blood, collected in a trial of the OX40 agonist ivuxolimab. The receptors were sampled from an adult with an advanced solid tumor such as melanoma, head and neck, liver or kidney cancer. Both conserved end residues are part of each CDR3. Each record gives: V gene, D gene, clone size, J gene, CDR3 protein, CDR3 DNA. D genes are given only for firm matches. Clone size is not always given. Where it is, it says once, few, many or a class for expanded clones.

>TRBV27|TRBD1|.|TRBJ2-7
CASRLGQGAYEQYF
TGTGCCAGCAGATTAGGACAGGGGGCTTACGAGCAGTACTTC
>TRBV2|.|.|TRBJ2-5
CASSEPGQETQYF
TGTGCCAGCAGTGAACCGGGTCAAGAGACCCAGTACTTC
>TRBV9|.|.|TRBJ1-1
CASSGDSYTEAFF
TGTGCCAGCAGCGGGGACTCCTACACTGAAGCTTTCTTT
>TRBV29-1|.|.|TRBJ2-3
CSVGATDTQYF
TGCAGCGTTGGGGCCACAGATACGCAGTATTTT
>TRBV7-8|TRBD2|.|TRBJ2-7
CASSLRRGLAGGAYEQYF
TGTGCCAGCAGCTTAAGAAGAGGGCTAGCGGGAGGCGCCTACGAGCAGTACTTC
>TRBV4-2|.|.|TRBJ2-2
CASSHPLQPQSAVELFF
TGTGCCAGCAGCCATCCCCTCCAACCGCAGTCCGCGGTGGAGCTGTTTTTT
>TRBV28|TRBD2|.|TRBJ2-1
CASSSRGSGSSGEQFF
TGTGCCAGCAGTTCCCGAGGTAGCGGGAGTTCTGGTGAGCAGTTCTTC
>TRBV12-5|TRBD1|.|TRBJ2-2
CASGDRGSTGELFF
TGTGCTAGTGGTGACAGGGGCTCCACCGGGGAGCTGTTTTTT
>TRBV7-9|.|.|TRBJ2-3
CASSWGSDTQYF
TGTGCCAGCAGCTGGGGGTCAGATACGCAGTATTTT
>TRBV18|.|.|TRBJ2-7
CASSPSSGRVNLYEQYF
TGTGCCAGCTCACCCAGCTCAGGTCGTGTGAATCTATACGAGCAGTACTTC
>TRBV6-5|.|.|TRBJ1-1
CASNPTTVNTEAFF
TGTGCCAGCAACCCTACGACAGTGAACACTGAAGCTTTCTTT
>TRBV2|.|.|TRBJ2-7
CASMRVGAYEQYF
TGTGCCAGCATGAGGGTTGGCGCCTACGAGCAGTACTTC
>TRBV18|.|.|TRBJ2-7
CASSQPGNGPTYEQYF
TGTGCCAGCTCACAACCGGGGAACGGCCCGACCTACGAGCAGTACTTC
>TRBV5-1|TRBD1|.|TRBJ1-1
CASSTTGVNTEAFF
TGCGCCAGCAGCACCACAGGGGTGAACACTGAAGCTTTCTTT
>TRBV6-5|.|.|TRBJ1-2
CASSRDNYGYTF
TGTGCCAGCAGCCGGGACAACTATGGCTACACCTTC
>TRBV28|TRBD1|.|TRBJ1-2
CASSPQTGDGYTF
TGTGCCAGCAGTCCACAGACAGGGGATGGCTACACCTTC
>TRBV7-2|.|.|TRBJ1-3
CASSLGSSGNTIYF
TGTGCCAGCAGCTTAGGTTCCTCTGGAAACACCATATATTTT
>TRBV7-2|TRBD2|.|TRBJ2-1
CASTPSGSVINEQFF
TGTGCCAGCACCCCCAGCGGGAGTGTGATCAATGAGCAGTTCTTC
>TRBV11-2|TRBD1|.|TRBJ1-1
CASSRPGTGYTEAFF
TGTGCCAGCAGCCGTCCCGGGACAGGGTACACTGAAGCTTTCTTT
>TRBV19|TRBD1|.|TRBJ1-1
CASSWTGEGTEAFF
TGTGCCAGTAGTTGGACAGGGGAAGGAACTGAAGCTTTCTTT
>TRBV15|TRBD2|.|TRBJ2-1
CATRLTSGGGNEQFF
TGTGCCACGAGATTGACTAGCGGAGGGGGGAATGAGCAGTTCTTC
>TRBV29-1|.|.|TRBJ1-2
CSVGWDGAYGYTF
TGCAGCGTGGGTTGGGACGGAGCCTATGGCTACACCTTC
>TRBV30|.|.|TRBJ2-7
CASEGGSYEQYF
TGTGCCTCTGAGGGGGGTTCCTACGAGCAGTACTTC
>TRBV29-1|TRBD2|.|TRBJ2-7
CSAEGGASGSSYEQYF
TGCAGCGCCGAGGGGGGAGCTAGCGGGAGTTCCTACGAGCAGTACTTC
>TRBV7-9|.|.|TRBJ2-3
CASSLEQEADTQYF
TGTGCCAGCAGCTTAGAACAGGAGGCAGATACGCAGTATTTT
>TRBV11-2|TRBD1|.|TRBJ2-5
CASSGWDRAEETQYF
TGTGCCAGCAGCGGTTGGGACAGGGCGGAGGAGACCCAGTACTTC
>TRBV5-1|TRBD1|.|TRBJ2-4
CASASGGANIQYF
TGCGCCAGCGCCTCAGGGGGAGCAAACATTCAGTACTTC
>TRBV6-4|.|.|TRBJ1-5
CASSDSNSGQPSKHQPQHF
TGTGCCAGCAGTGACTCGAATAGCGGCCAACCAAGCAAACATCAGCCCCAGCATTTT
>TRBV19|.|.|TRBJ2-2
CASSVQMAGELFF
TGTGCCAGTAGTGTACAGATGGCCGGGGAGCTGTTTTTT
>TRBV18|.|few|TRBJ1-1
CASSPLPLPRNTEAFF
TGTGCCAGCTCACCCCTCCCACTCCCCAGGAACACTGAAGCTTTCTTT
>TRBV29-1|.|.|TRBJ2-5
CSVAPGGQSRETQYF
TGCAGCGTTGCCCCCGGGGGACAGTCACGGGAGACCCAGTACTTC
>TRBV28|.|.|TRBJ2-1
CASSPRTEQFF
TGTGCCAGCAGTCCACGGACGGAGCAGTTCTTC
>TRBV6-5|TRBD2|.|TRBJ2-5
CASSGGGTETQYF
TGTGCCAGCAGTGGGGGGGGGACAGAGACCCAGTACTTC
>TRBV27|.|.|TRBJ2-7
CASSLAGRGVGQYF
TGTGCCAGCAGTTTGGCGGGCCGCGGTGTTGGGCAGTACTTC
>TRBV15|.|.|TRBJ2-7
CATSRERFDEQYF
TGTGCCACCAGCAGAGAACGCTTCGACGAGCAGTACTTC
>TRBV5-8|.|.|TRBJ2-7
CASSPTGYEQYF
TGTGCCAGCAGCCCGACAGGATACGAGCAGTACTTC
>TRBV7-8|.|.|TRBJ2-7
CASSLFYEQYF
TGTGCCAGCAGCCTTTTCTACGAGCAGTACTTC
>TRBV9|.|once|TRBJ2-5
CASRGDGAGETQYF
TGTGCCAGCCGAGGAGATGGAGCCGGGGAGACCCAGTACTTC
>TRBV27|.|.|TRBJ2-1
CASSFAAGTLDNEQFF
TGTGCCAGCAGTTTTGCCGCCGGGACCCTGGACAATGAGCAGTTCTTC
>TRBV5-1|TRBD2|.|TRBJ2-1
CASSWTERLAGGYNEQFF
TGCGCCAGCAGCTGGACAGAACGACTAGCGGGGGGCTACAATGAGCAGTTCTTC
>TRBV2|TRBD2|.|TRBJ2-1
CASSEKTSGLNEQFF
TGTGCCAGCAGTGAAAAGACTAGCGGGCTCAATGAGCAGTTCTTC
>TRBV15|.|.|TRBJ2-7
CATSREFGIVSNEQYF
TGTGCCACCAGCAGAGAATTTGGAATCGTATCCAACGAGCAGTACTTC
>TRBV7-9|TRBD1|once|TRBJ2-2
CASSLWDRETRELFF
TGTGCCAGCAGCCTCTGGGACAGGGAAACCAGGGAGCTGTTTTTT
>TRBV14|.|.|TRBJ2-1
CASSQGSHAQFF
TGTGCCAGCAGCCAAGGATCTCACGCTCAGTTCTTC
>TRBV19|TRBD1|.|TRBJ1-1
CASTRTGEGTEAFF
TGTGCCAGTACCAGGACAGGGGAAGGCACTGAAGCTTTCTTT
>TRBV7-9|.|.|TRBJ2-7
CASTPPQGNEQYF
TGTGCCAGCACCCCCCCCCAGGGAAACGAGCAGTACTTC
>TRBV2|TRBD1|.|TRBJ2-5
CASRPTGGETQYF
TGTGCCAGCAGGCCGACAGGGGGAGAGACCCAGTACTTC
>TRBV27|TRBD1|.|TRBJ2-7
CASSLGQYYEQYF
TGTGCCAGCAGTTTGGGACAGTACTACGAGCAGTACTTC
>TRBV5-1|.|.|TRBJ2-7
CASSLVWDLTYEQYF
TGCGCCAGCAGCTTGGTATGGGACCTTACCTACGAGCAGTACTTC
>TRBV7-2|TRBD2|.|TRBJ2-1
CASSKRGLAAYNEQFF
TGTGCCAGCAGCAAACGAGGACTAGCGGCCTACAATGAGCAGTTCTTC